Listed here are 9 T cell receptor beta chains from one sample, sequenced in a study of blood T cell repertoires in COVID-19. TCRdb's copy holds only in-frame clones and misses some; the assay was immunoSEQ multiplex PCR. The table includes about 170,000 clones, about 90% detected once. Sequenced material: PBMCs or T cells enriched from blood (not recorded which). The source of these receptors is a human donor with acute COVID-19. The donor label of this sample is uncertain.

The chain carries TRBV6-5 and TRBJ1-1; 8 bases match TRBD1. CDR1 and CDR2 (germline): MNHEY, SVGAGI. J gave up 11 bases and V 2 bases, and 7 bases lay outside the gene matches. This CDR3 spans 13 amino acids. CDR3 in DNA: TGTGCCAGCAGTTACCCTGGACAGGGAGACGCTTTCTTT. This encodes CASSYPGQGDAFF.

The rearrangement joins TRBV19 to TRBJ1-1; 8 nucleotides agree with TRBD1. V trimming: 5 bases; J trimming: 1 base; junction bases outside the gene matches: 9. Germline V gene data show CDR1 as LNHDA and CDR2 as SQIVND (reference sequence). This CDR3 contains 16 residues. The CDR3 loop is CASSADRGDGNTEAFF. CDR3 sequence (DNA): TGTGCCAGTAGTGCCGACAGGGGAGACGGGAACACTGAAGCTTTCTTT.

The chain has TRBV4-1 and TRBJ1-2; TRBD1 matches 7 bases. The CDR3 covers 16 residues. Trimming removed 3 bases from V and 2 bases from J; junction bases left unmatched: 9. Per germline, CDR1 MGHRA and CDR2 YSYEKL. In DNA, the CDR3 is TGCGCCAGCAGCCAGCTTACCCGGGACAGAAACTATGGCTACACCTTC. Amino acids: CASSQLTRDRNYGYTF.

The chain couples TRBV18 to TRBJ2-2; maybe TRBD1 (6 bases). The V end lost 6 bases, the J end lost 3 bases, and 14 bases lay between the germline ends. This CDR3 region has 15 residues. Germline lookup yields CDR1 KGHSH and CDR2 LQKENI. This chain's CDR3 is CASSPRPGDTGELFF. The CDR3 coding sequence is TGTGCCAGCTCCCCGCGGCCAGGGGACACCGGGGAGCTGTTTTTT.

The chain has TRBV9 and TRBJ1-5; D uncertain. CDR1 is SGDLS and CDR2 is YYNGEE in the germline V gene. The V gene lost 0 bases and the J gene lost 5 bases, with 9 bases spanning the gap. The CDR3 runs to 14 residues. DNA of the CDR3: TGTGCCAGCAGCGTAGGCACAGCGGATCAGCCCCAGCATTTT. The encoded protein is CASSVGTADQPQHF.

The rearrangement joins TRBV30 to TRBJ1-2, with D tentatively TRBD1 (6 bases). The V gene's germline CDR1 is GTSNPN and CDR2 SVGIG (reference sequence). V shed 4 bases and J shed 2 bases, with 11 bases lying between them. The CDR3 totals 13 residues. The CDR3 bases are TGTGCCTGGATGGGGGGGCTCAACTATGGCTACACCTTC. This encodes CAWMGGLNYGYTF. Together with reference TRBV30 and TRBJ1-2, the CDR3 gives the full variable domain: SQTIHQWPATLVQPVGSPLSLECTVEGTSNPNLYWYRQAAGRGLQLLFYSVGIGQISSEVPQNLSASRPQDRQFILSSKKLLLSDSGFYLCAWMGGLNYGYTFGSGTRLTVV.

This clone was recorded once. The chain employs TRBV4-1 and TRBJ2-6, with 7 bases matching TRBD1. J was trimmed by 0 bases and V by 5 bases; bases with no gene match: 10. Germline V lookup: CDR1 MGHRA, CDR2 YSYEKL. The CDR3 has 18 residues. CDR3 DNA: TGCGCCAGCAGCGCTCCTGAGGGGGCTTTCTCTGGGGCCAACGTCCTGACTTTC. It codes for CASSAPEGAFSGANVLTF.

The chain employs TRBV19 and TRBJ2-6, with a tentative D call TRBD1 (6 bases). The CDR3 consists of 17 residues. V was clipped by 6 bases and J by 1 base, with 16 bases between them. Germline lookup yields CDR1 LNHDA and CDR2 SQIVND (reference sequence). The CDR3 region is CASSLKPQGSGANVLTF. CDR3 DNA: TGTGCCAGTAGCCTAAAACCACAGGGTTCTGGGGCCAACGTCCTGACTTTC.

The V call is TRBV5-1, the J call TRBJ2-3; TRBD1 matches at 7 bases. The CDR3 is made up of 14 amino acids. The germline gives CDR1 SGHRS, CDR2 YFSETQ. J lost 6 bases, V lost 3 bases, and 7 bases had no gene match. The CDR3, as DNA: TGCGCCAGCAGCTGGAACGACAGGGCGGATACGCAGTATTTT. Protein sequence: CASSWNDRADTQYF.